At least ten counts were recorded for the clone carrying this T cell receptor (beta chain). Its specificity is unknown. This sample stems from a study of spatial heterogeneity in lung cancer. One entry per CDR3 protein results from TCRdb running MiXCR on the 5' RACE reads. In the table there are fewer than 4,500 distinct CDR3 sequences, 7% to 10% of which are singletons. V was clipped by 5 bases and J by 8 bases, with 18 bases between them. The CDR3 extends over 14 amino acids. The time point was: sample taken at primary tumor resection. Sequencing of whole RNA from tumor, nontumor lung or frozen PBMC involved no sorting. The donors were 72 patients with non-small cell lung cancer that was early-stage and untreated. Study-level results: Resection saw ubiquitous expanded tumor TCRs appear in blood more than follow-up did.

This specimen was PBMCs, taken at surgery. This TCR came from a female donor with early-stage non-small cell lung cancer. The chain joins TRBV12-3 or TRBV12-4 to TRBJ1-2; possible D gene TRBD1, 5 bases. The CDR3 protein is CASSVGAGSAGYTF. CDR3 bases: TGTGCCAGCAGTGTCGGGGCGGGTTCTGCCGGCTACACCTTC.